This TCR beta chain was sequenced for a study of blood T cell repertoires in COVID-19. Overall study: Collection of acute and convalescent COVID-19 samples took place in the United States, Italy and Spain.

The assay was immunoSEQ multiplex PCR, and TCRdb's table has in-frame clones only and misses some. The sample lists about 250,000 clones, roughly 84% occurring once. Specimen: PBMCs or T cells enriched from blood (not recorded which). The source is a man aged 45-60 years who had recovered from COVID-19.

CDR3 amino acids: CASSLLVYEQYF. CDR3 nucleotide sequence: TGTGCCAGCAGTTTATTAGTTTACGAGCAGTACTTC. This rearrangement joins TRBV28 to TRBJ2-7, with D unclear. In germline, CDR1 is MDHEN, CDR2 SYDVKM. V dropped 1 base and J dropped 4 bases, with 5 bases sitting between them. The CDR3 contains 12 residues.